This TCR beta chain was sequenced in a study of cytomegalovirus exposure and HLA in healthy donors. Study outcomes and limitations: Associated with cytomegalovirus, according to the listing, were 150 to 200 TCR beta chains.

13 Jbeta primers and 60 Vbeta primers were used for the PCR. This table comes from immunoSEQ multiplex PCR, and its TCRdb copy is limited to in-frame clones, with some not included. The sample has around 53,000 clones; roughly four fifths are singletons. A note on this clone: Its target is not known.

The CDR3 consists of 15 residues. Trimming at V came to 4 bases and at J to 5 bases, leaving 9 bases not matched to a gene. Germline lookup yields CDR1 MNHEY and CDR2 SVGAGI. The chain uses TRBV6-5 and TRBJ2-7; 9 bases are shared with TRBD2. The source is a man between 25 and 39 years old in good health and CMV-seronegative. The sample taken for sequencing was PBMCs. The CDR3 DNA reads TGTGCCAGCAGTTTGACCGGGACTAGCTACGACGAGCAGTACTTC. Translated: CASSLTGTSYDEQYF.